A single sample is the source of the 8 T cell receptor beta chains below, sequenced in a study of T cell responses to AZD1222 COVID-19 vaccine. Data came from immunoSEQ multiplex PCR; TCRdb stores just in-frame clones and leaves some out. The table has roughly 140,000 clones, about 91% seen once; the top ten hold roughly 2.1%. The source material was peripheral blood, sampled on day 0 of AZD1222 vaccination. Receptor source: an adult in good health.

This clone was counted once. The CDR3 here is CAISPGRNYDTEAFF. The CDR3 coding sequence is TGTGCCATCAGTCCCGGACGGAATTATGACACTGAAGCTTTCTTT. This chain links TRBV10-3 with TRBJ1-1; D remains unclear. Germline loops: CDR1 ENHRY, CDR2 SYGVKD. The CDR3 is 15 residues long. Trimming stripped 5 bases from V and 3 bases from J, with 16 bases between.

The sample holds a few counts of this clone. This chain connects TRBV20-1 to TRBJ2-7; 8 bases are a match to TRBD2. Germline CDR1 and CDR2: DFQATT and SNEGSKA (reference sequence). This CDR3 has 15 amino acids. With V trimmed by 3 bases and J by 1 base, 8 bases remained unmatched. The CDR3 here is CSASTGTRASYEQYF. The DNA for the CDR3 is TGCAGTGCTAGTACCGGGACTAGGGCTTCCTACGAGCAGTACTTC.

The rearrangement links TRBV4-2 to TRBJ1-1; no definite D call. V lost 0 bases to trimming and J lost 5 bases, with 7 bases between them. Germline lookup yields CDR1 LGHNA and CDR2 YNFKEQ. This CDR3 region has 13 residues. CDR3: CASSQEPRTEAFF. Here the CDR3 DNA reads TGTGCCAGCAGCCAAGAGCCCCGTACTGAAGCTTTCTTT.

The chain uses TRBV11-3 and TRBJ1-1, with D maybe TRBD1 (5 bases). The CDR3 covers 14 residues. The germline V and J ends were trimmed by 2 bases and 2 bases, with 9 bases remaining between them. The V gene's germline CDR1 is SGHNT and CDR2 YENEEA. The CDR3 sequence is CASSLPGVNTEAFF. CDR3 bases: TGTGCCAGCAGCTTACCGGGGGTCAACACTGAAGCTTTCTTT.

The J gene is TRBJ2-7, the V gene TRBV15; unclear D gene. The germline V gene has CDR1 LNHNV and CDR2 YYDKDF (reference sequence). With 0 bases removed from V and 5 bases from J, the gap between germline ends came to 14 bases. The CDR3 length is 15 residues. The CDR3 is CATSREIGSVHEQYF. For the CDR3, the DNA is TGTGCCACCAGCAGAGAGATAGGGTCCGTCCACGAGCAGTACTTC.

The chain combines TRBV9 with TRBJ2-1; D uncertain. The CDR3 has 13 amino acids. V was pared by 0 bases and J by 9 bases, with 10 bases between. The germline V gene encodes CDR1 SGDLS and CDR2 YYNGEE. The CDR3 DNA follows: TGTGCCAGCAGCGTAGCCGCTAGAGGTGAGCAGTTCTTC. It translates to CASSVAARGEQFF.

CDR3 sequence: CASRVDRVGTEAFF. The CDR3 DNA sequence: TGTGCCAGCAGAGTAGACAGGGTGGGAACTGAAGCTTTCTTT. V usage is TRBV2 and J usage is TRBJ1-1, with 7 bases aligning to TRBD1. The CDR3 loop spans 14 amino acids. Trimming cost V 6 bases and J 5 bases; bases outside gene matches: 9. CDR1 is SNHLY and CDR2 is FYNNEI in the germline V gene.

This clone has only one observation. This chain links TRBV28 with TRBJ1-5, with D possibly matching TRBD1 (5 bases). Germline-derived CDR1 and CDR2 are MDHEN and SYDVKM. The V end was cut by 3 bases, the J end by 6 bases, with 18 bases between. The CDR3 sequence is 16 residues long. CDR3 in DNA: TGTGCCAGCAGTTTCCTCGTGATGGGGGGTCCTCAGCCCCAGCATTTT. Translating gives CASSFLVMGGPQPQHF.